The following is a TCR beta chain sequence with its context. Its specificity is not known. This sample is part of a study of T cell clonotyping in hematopoietic cell transplantation. The wider study: Cytoreduction preceded collection of pretransplant recipient samples.

Germline V lookup: CDR1 SQVTM, CDR2 ANQGSEA. CDR3 size: 13 residues. V lost 4 bases and J lost 2, with 11 bases in between. Whole-study results and caveats: Without cell sorting, CD4 versus CD8 contributions remain unresolved. Graft donor and pretransplant recipient Inverse Simpson Index values predicted broader posttransplant TCR diversity. Recipient TCR diversity dropped after transplant; expanded clonotypes rose from day 30 to 180.

The data were produced by immunoSEQ multiplex PCR, yet TCRdb's version contains in-frame clones alone and is incomplete. The sample lists roughly 13,000 clones; around 80% were seen once. Time point denoted: recipient sample about 28 days before transplant, after cytoreduction. The TCR comes from a man in his sixties with acute myeloid leukemia. Some clones in this sample may be carry-over from other donors' samples. The chain uses TRBV29-1 and TRBJ1-2; D may be TRBD1 (5 bases). Sequenced here: peripheral blood mononuclear cells, sampled before stem cell transplant. This CDR3 is CSVVIDSNYGYTF. CDR3 sequence (DNA): TGCAGCGTTGTAATCGACAGCAACTATGGCTACACCTTC.